The 28 T cell receptor beta chains below all came from one sample that was sequenced in a study of T cell responses to AZD1222 COVID-19 vaccine. TCRdb's table, derived via immunoSEQ multiplex PCR, lists solely in-frame clones and lacks some. Altogether some 120,000 clones are present, about 90% being singletons, with the ten largest covering roughly 1.6%. The material sequenced was peripheral blood, taken 28 days after the second AZD1222 dose. These receptors all come from an adult who received the AZD1222 COVID-19 vaccine.

This chain connects TRBV5-1 to TRBJ1-1; no definite D call. This CDR3 spans 13 amino acids. Germline assignment: CDR1 SGHRS and CDR2 YFSETQ. V was clipped by 2 bases and J by 4 bases, with 9 bases between them. Here the CDR3 DNA reads TGCGCCAGCAGCTTTGGGTCGGGCACTGAAGCTTTCTTT. Protein sequence: CASSFGSGTEAFF. Based on the CDR3 plus reference TRBV5-1 and TRBJ1-1, the full variable domain is KAGVTQTPRYLIKTRGQQVTLSCSPISGHRSVSWYQQTPGQGLQFLFEYFSETQRNKGNFPGRFSGRQFSNSRSEMNVSTLELGDSALYLCASSFGSGTEAFFGQGTRLTVV.

The chain couples TRBV7-9 to TRBJ2-6; 8 bases fit TRBD2. The junction had 2 bases not matched to a gene; V was cut back by 3 bases and J by 4 bases. The V gene's germline CDR1 is SEHNR and CDR2 FQNEAQ (reference sequence). The CDR3 runs 15 residues. CDR3 sequence reads: CASSLRGAGANVLTF. The CDR3 DNA reads as TGTGCCAGCAGCTTGCGGGGGGCCGGGGCCAACGTCCTGACTTTC.

This chain connects TRBV2 to TRBJ2-5, with 7 bases fitting TRBD2. There are 14 residues in the CDR3. CDR1 and CDR2 (germline): SNHLY, FYNNEI. Losses at the gene ends were 8 bases for V and 3 bases for J; bases not matched to a gene: 9. This chain's CDR3 is CASGGVRSEETQYF. The CDR3 nucleotides are TGTGCCAGCGGGGGGGTAAGATCTGAAGAGACCCAGTACTTC.

The gene calls are TRBV18 and TRBJ2-5; D not certain. The CDR3 loop spans 13 amino acids. Trimming cost V 3 bases and J 2 bases, with 7 bases left between them. Per germline, CDR1 KGHSH and CDR2 LQKENI. Here the CDR3 reads CASSPLQQETQYF. The CDR3 nucleotides read TGTGCCAGCTCACCTCTGCAGCAAGAGACCCAGTACTTC.

This clone was observed once. The chain couples TRBV15 to TRBJ1-5; maybe TRBD1 (6 bases). This CDR3 comprises 15 residues. Between the trimmed V and J ends, which lost 3 bases and 2 bases, there was a span of 11 bases. The V gene's germline CDR1 is LNHNV and CDR2 YYDKDF (reference sequence). The CDR3: CATSSRGDGNQPQHF. The CDR3 bases are TGTGCCACCAGCAGCAGGGGTGATGGCAATCAGCCCCAGCATTTT.

This rearrangement joins TRBV27 to TRBJ1-1; 7 positions agree with TRBD1. Germline-derived CDR1 and CDR2 are MNHEY and SMNVEV (reference sequence). The CDR3 extends over 15 amino acids. Trimming at V came to 3 bases and at J to 6 bases, leaving 10 bases not matched to a gene. CDR3 coding DNA: TGTGCCAGCAGTTTTTTGACGCAGGGACAGTCTGAAGCTTTCTTT. This encodes CASSFLTQGQSEAFF.

The chain recombines TRBV12-3 or TRBV12-4 with TRBJ1-2; TRBD1 matches 8 bases. The CDR3 consists of 13 residues. Trimming removed 5 bases from V and 6 bases from J; junction bases left unmatched: 5. The CDR3 nucleotides read TGTGCCAGCAGTGACAGGGGAAGGGATGGCTACACCTTC. It yields the protein CASSDRGRDGYTF.

The chain recombines TRBV28 with TRBJ2-7; D may correspond to TRBD1 or TRBD2 (5 bases each). The CDR3 consists of 16 residues. Germline V CDR1 and CDR2: MDHEN, SYDVKM. V lost 1 base and J 2 bases, leaving 15 bases between the germline ends. The CDR3 DNA reads TGTGCCAGCAGTTTATCCCCTACTAGGGGTCCCTACGAGCAGTACTTC. This translates into CASSLSPTRGPYEQYF. The full variable domain, in which reference TRBV28 and TRBJ2-7 provide the parts outside the CDR3, is DVKVTQSSRYLVKRTGEKVFLECVQDMDHENMFWYRQDPGLGLRLIYFSYDVKMKEKGDIPEGYSVSREKKERFSLILESASTNQTSMYLCASSLSPTRGPYEQYFGPGTRLTVT.

The chain links TRBV3-1 (or the pseudogene TRBV3-2) to TRBJ1-2; 8 bases map to TRBD1. The germline CDR1 and CDR2 sequences are LGHDT and YNNKEL (reference sequence). CDR3 length: 16 amino acids. V lost 3 bases and J lost 2; bases outside the gene matches: 8. The CDR3, as DNA: TGTGCCAGCAGCCAGGGCATTACAGGGGGAAACTATGGCTACACCTTC. As protein: CASSQGITGGNYGYTF.

This rearrangement joins TRBV6-5 to TRBJ2-1, with D uncertain. The CDR3 is made up of 13 amino acids. CDR1 and CDR2 from the germline V gene are MNHEY and SVGAGI. Trimming pared 3 bases from V and 8 bases from J, leaving 11 bases between. This CDR3 is CASSYRYLDEQFF. CDR3 nucleotide sequence: TGTGCCAGCAGTTATCGCTACCTGGATGAGCAGTTCTTC.

This clone showed up just once. The chain couples TRBV7-6 to TRBJ2-7; 7 nucleotides line up with TRBD1. CDR1 and CDR2 from the germline V gene are SGHVS and FNYEAQ. J gave up 3 bases and V 4 bases, and 6 bases lay outside the gene matches. The CDR3 loop spans 14 amino acids. The CDR3 sequence is CASSSGTDIYEQYF. The CDR3 coding sequence is TGTGCCAGCAGCTCTGGGACAGATATCTACGAGCAGTACTTC.

As to this clone: At one boundary the junction diverges from the germline segment, which might be a read error. CDR3: CSAKRTSGTAF. DNA of the CDR3: TGCAGTGCTAAAAGGACTAGCGGCACTGCATTT. The chain links TRBV20-1 to TRBJ2-3; the match to TRBD2 covers 10 bases. Germline V gene data show CDR1 as DFQATT and CDR2 as SNEGSKA (reference sequence). CDR3 size: 11 residues.

This clone has a single count. V gene TRBV4-1 combines with J gene TRBJ2-7; the D gene is possibly TRBD2 (5 bases). V lost 1 base and J 0 bases, leaving 7 bases between the germline ends. The CDR3 contains 14 residues. Germline values: CDR1 MGHRA, CDR2 YSYEKL. CDR3 coding DNA: TGCGCCAGCAGCCAAGGCACTAGCTCCTACGAGCAGTACTTC. Amino acids: CASSQGTSSYEQYF.

The genes are TRBV6-5 and TRBJ2-1; D is perhaps TRBD1 (6 bases). CDR1 and CDR2 (germline): MNHEY, SVGAGI. The CDR3 spans 14 residues. Trimming removed 6 bases from V and 2 bases from J, with 11 bases in between. CDR3 residues: CASRPGHPYNEQFF. DNA for the CDR3: TGTGCCAGCAGACCGGGACACCCCTACAATGAGCAGTTCTTC.

This clone appeared once. The chain combines TRBV6-4 with TRBJ1-5; no clear D. Germline V CDR1 and CDR2: MRHNA, SNTAGT. V was shortened by 4 bases and J by 0 bases, with 4 bases between the two germline ends. CDR3 length: 13 amino acids. CDR3 loop: CASSVNSNQPQHF. CDR3 sequence (DNA): TGTGCCAGCAGTGTAAATAGCAATCAGCCCCAGCATTTT.

This clone was picked up one time. This chain connects TRBV6-1 to TRBJ1-1; no definite D call. Looked up from germline, CDR1 is MNHNS and CDR2 is SASEGT. V was trimmed by 0 bases and J by 5 bases, leaving 10 bases between them. This CDR3 has 14 residues. CDR3 coding DNA: TGTGCCAGCAGTGAAGCCGGTGGGGAGACTGAAGCTTTCTTT. Residues: CASSEAGGETEAFF.

This clone was seen a single time. CDR3 DNA: TGTGCCAGCACCAGGGTTCCAGATACGCAGTATTTT. It translates to CASTRVPDTQYF. This chain uses TRBV12-3 or TRBV12-4 with TRBJ2-3, with D possibly being TRBD1 (5 bases). The CDR3 runs 12 residues. With 7 bases removed from V and 4 bases from J, the gap between germline ends came to 9 bases.

The rearrangement uses TRBV27 and TRBJ1-4; D not certain. The CDR3 contains 10 residues. Germline V gene lookup returns CDR1 MNHEY and CDR2 SMNVEV (reference sequence). Trimming removed 8 bases from V and 5 bases from J, with 3 bases in between. CDR3 amino acids: CASGNEKLFF. DNA of the CDR3: TGTGCCAGCGGGAATGAAAAACTGTTTTTT.

This chain connects TRBV7-9 to TRBJ1-4; 9 bases line up with TRBD1. This CDR3 is built from 14 residues. Trimming took 7 bases from V and 7 from J; bases not matched to a gene: 7. CDR1 is SEHNR and CDR2 is FQNEAQ in the germline V gene (reference sequence). CDR3 nucleotide sequence: TGTGCCAGCACCCCCGGGGACAGGGCTGAAAAACTGTTTTTT. Its protein product is CASTPGDRAEKLFF.

This rearrangement joins TRBV10-3 to TRBJ2-7, with 10 bases identical to TRBD2. Germline V lookup: CDR1 ENHRY, CDR2 SYGVKD. The V segment lost 4 bases and the J segment 0 bases; nucleotides outside the gene matches: 6. The CDR3 runs to 16 residues. CDR3 sequence (DNA): TGTGCCATCAGTGGCCAACTAGCGGGAAGCTCCTACGAGCAGTACTTC. This codes for CAISGQLAGSSYEQYF.

J is TRBJ2-3 and V is TRBV7-3; no clear D. Trimming took off 0 bases at V and 0 bases at J, with 4 bases between the two ends. The CDR3 consists of 14 residues. Per germline, CDR1 SGHTA and CDR2 FQGTGA. CDR3 in DNA: TGTGCCAGCAGCTTAACCCAAAGCACAGATACGCAGTATTTT. Its protein is CASSLTQSTDTQYF.

J is TRBJ2-2 and V is TRBV25-1; D is uncertain. This CDR3 is built from 13 residues. From germline, CDR1 is MGHDK and CDR2 SYGVNS. V lost 3 bases, J lost 4 bases, and 6 bases lay in between. The CDR3 is CASSDWGTGELFF. CDR3 sequence (DNA): TGTGCCAGCAGTGATTGGGGCACCGGGGAGCTGTTTTTT.

This chain links TRBV7-9 with TRBJ2-6; a possible D gene is TRBD2 (7 bases). This CDR3 has 19 amino acids. Trimming took off 2 bases at V and 0 bases at J, with 17 bases between the two ends. CDR1 SEHNR and CDR2 FQNEAQ come from the germline V gene (reference sequence). CDR3 DNA sequence: TGTGCCAGCAGCTTACCTACTGAGCGGGACACCTCTGGGGCCAACGTCCTGACTTTC. Amino acid sequence: CASSLPTERDTSGANVLTF.

The chain joins TRBV2 to TRBJ2-3; D unresolved. Deletions cut 3 bases from V and 0 bases from J, with 7 bases between. The CDR3 is 14 residues long. CDR1 is SNHLY, CDR2 FYNNEI, per germline. The chain's CDR3 is CASSDSVSTDTQYF. For the CDR3, the DNA is TGTGCCAGCAGTGACAGCGTCAGCACAGATACGCAGTATTTT.

The chain employs TRBV11-2 and TRBJ2-4, with TRBD2 matching over 7 bases. The CDR3 totals 14 residues. Unmatched junction bases numbered 4, after V lost 5 bases and J lost 3 bases. CDR1 is SGHAT and CDR2 is FQNNGV in the germline V gene. CDR3 coding DNA: TGTGCCAGCAGCGGGAGGGGCAACAAAAACATTCAGTACTTC. It yields the protein CASSGRGNKNIQYF.

This chain uses TRBV28 with TRBJ1-6, with a possible D match to TRBD1 (6 bases). Trimming stripped 5 bases from V and 6 bases from J, with 11 bases between. This CDR3 has 14 residues. Germline V lookup: CDR1 MDHEN, CDR2 SYDVKM. The CDR3 region has the DNA TGTGCCAGCAGTCCTTGGACAGCTAATTCACCCCTCCACTTT. It encodes CASSPWTANSPLHF.

The V call is TRBV30, the J call TRBJ2-1; 10 bases line up with TRBD2. Germline V gene lookup returns CDR1 GTSNPN and CDR2 SVGIG (reference sequence). The CDR3 has 15 residues. The junction had 10 bases not matched to a gene; V was cut back by 2 bases and J by 9 bases. Here the CDR3 DNA reads TGTGCCTGGAGTTCGGCTAGCGGGAGACTTGTTGAGCAGTTCTTC. It codes for CAWSSASGRLVEQFF.

The chain employs TRBV11-3 and TRBJ1-1; possible D gene TRBD1, 5 bases. CDR1 and CDR2 (germline): SGHNT, YENEEA. The CDR3 loop spans 14 amino acids. V lost 4 bases and J lost 1, with 10 bases in between. CDR3 residues: CASSSGGGNTEAFF. CDR3 bases: TGTGCCAGCAGCTCTGGGGGGGGGAACACTGAAGCTTTCTTT.